These 20 T cell receptor beta chains came from one sample sequenced in a study of cytomegalovirus exposure and HLA in healthy donors. Only in-frame clones appear in the TCRdb table, and some are missing; sequencing was by immunoSEQ multiplex PCR. The sample carries fewer than 250,000 clones, around nine tenths recorded once. The sequenced sample consisted of PBMCs. These receptors were collected from a young man in good health and CMV-seronegative.

V and J are TRBV7-9 and TRBJ2-7, with 9 positions matching TRBD1. This CDR3 comprises 15 residues. Losses at the gene ends were 5 bases for V and 5 bases for J; bases not matched to a gene: 10. Looked up from germline, CDR1 is SEHNR and CDR2 is FQNEAQ (reference sequence). The CDR3 is CASSITGGKGNEQYF. CDR3 nucleotides: TGTGCCAGCAGCATAACAGGGGGCAAAGGAAACGAGCAGTACTTC.

This chain connects TRBV7-2 to TRBJ1-1, with D unclear. V dropped 5 bases and J dropped 2 bases, with 12 bases sitting between them. The CDR3 has 14 residues. Germline values: CDR1 SGHTA, CDR2 FQGNSA. The CDR3 DNA is TGTGCCAGCAGCATAGGTGTACACAACACTGAAGCTTTCTTT. Translated: CASSIGVHNTEAFF.

This clone occurred once. This chain uses TRBV10-1 with TRBJ1-5, with TRBD1 matching 9 bases. The germline CDR1 and CDR2 sequences are WNHNN and SYGVQD (reference sequence). This CDR3 is built from 14 residues. V trimming: 6 bases; J trimming: 4 bases; junction bases outside the gene matches: 4. CDR3 loop: CASRRDRENQPQHF. The CDR3 DNA reads as TGCGCCAGCAGGAGGGACAGGGAAAATCAGCCCCAGCATTTT.

The chain carries TRBV30 and TRBJ2-7, with D perhaps TRBD1 (6 bases). Germline V gene data show CDR1 as GTSNPN and CDR2 as SVGIG (reference sequence). The V end was cut by 3 bases, the J end by 2 bases, with 17 bases between. The CDR3 contains 15 residues. The CDR3 region is CAWRETQGITYEQYF. CDR3 sequence (DNA): TGTGCCTGGAGGGAAACACAGGGCATCACCTACGAGCAGTACTTC.

The chain joins TRBV5-1 to TRBJ2-1, with D possibly being TRBD2 (6 bases). There are 16 residues in the CDR3. Germline V gene sequence: CDR1 SGHRS, CDR2 YFSETQ. Deletions cut 3 bases from V and 4 bases from J, with 17 bases between. DNA for the CDR3: TGCGCCAGCAGCTCCCCCGGGGAGGTGAGGTACAATGAGCAGTTCTTC. Protein: CASSSPGEVRYNEQFF.

The J gene is TRBJ1-4, the V gene TRBV5-4, with 8 bases aligning to TRBD1. CDR1 is SGHNT, CDR2 YYREEE, per germline (reference sequence). With V trimmed by 3 bases and J by 7 bases, 8 bases remained unmatched. The CDR3 has 15 residues. CDR3 coding DNA: TGTGCCAGCAGCTCGCTGGGACAGGCGAGTGAAAAACTGTTTTTT. Its translation: CASSSLGQASEKLFF.

The V gene is TRBV7-2, the J gene TRBJ2-5, with TRBD2 as a possible D gene (6 bases). V dropped 3 bases and J dropped 1 base, with 12 bases sitting between them. This CDR3 has 15 residues. CDR1 is SGHTA and CDR2 is FQGNSA in the germline V gene. The CDR3 sequence is CASSFPAGSQETQYF. The CDR3 nucleotides read TGTGCCAGCAGCTTTCCCGCGGGGAGCCAAGAGACCCAGTACTTC.

Comments on this clone: Other DNA sequences in this specimen translate into the identical CDR3. The rearrangement uses TRBV2 and TRBJ1-5, with TRBD1 matching 7 bases. The length of the CDR3 is 14 residues. Germline V gene data show CDR1 as SNHLY and CDR2 as FYNNEI. V dropped 1 base and J dropped 7; count of bases not matched to a gene: 4. The CDR3 spells CASSEGQGEQPQHF. The CDR3 coding sequence is TGTGCCAGCAGTGAAGGACAGGGAGAGCAGCCCCAGCATTTT.

The chain couples TRBV5-1 to TRBJ2-6; 8 bases line up with TRBD1. The CDR3 is 17 amino acids. The trim removed 1 base at V and 3 bases at J, leaving 6 bases unmatched. Germline V gives CDR1 SGHRS, CDR2 YFSETQ. CDR3 sequence: CASSLYWTGSGANVLTF. The DNA of the CDR3 is TGCGCCAGCAGCTTGTATTGGACAGGGAGTGGGGCCAACGTCCTGACTTTC.

This sequence joins TRBV5-1 and TRBJ2-1; 11 bases line up with TRBD1. The length of the CDR3 is 13 residues. CDR1 and CDR2 from the germline V gene are SGHRS and YFSETQ. The trim removed 9 bases at V and 3 bases at J, leaving 2 bases unmatched. The CDR3 DNA reads TGCGCCACCGGGACAGGGGGCTACAATGAGCAGTTCTTC. It codes for CATGTGGYNEQFF.

This chain joins TRBV16 and TRBJ2-3; D is perhaps TRBD1 (5 bases). This CDR3 comprises 13 residues. The germline V gene encodes CDR1 KGHSY and CDR2 FQNENV. V was clipped by 6 bases and J by 3 bases, with 10 bases between them. This CDR3 is CASSGAPTDTQYF. In DNA, the CDR3 is TGTGCCAGCAGTGGGGCACCTACAGATACGCAGTATTTT.

CDR3 DNA: TGTGCCAGCGCTCCGGGAGACGGTCAGCCCCAGCATTTT. It translates to CASAPGDGQPQHF. The rearrangement links TRBV6-5 to TRBJ1-5; D is ambiguous. Trimming stripped 8 bases from V and 6 bases from J, with 14 bases between. This CDR3 is built from 13 residues. The germline CDR1 and CDR2 sequences are MNHEY and SVGAGI.

This clone occurred once. The sample has other DNA sequences that encode this CDR3 too. This rearrangement joins TRBV28 to TRBJ2-1, with D unresolved. This CDR3 contains 11 residues. Trimming took off 4 bases at V and 9 bases at J, with 7 bases between the two ends. The germline CDR1 and CDR2 sequences are MDHEN and SYDVKM. The CDR3 reads CASSSGGEQFF. In nucleotides, the CDR3 is TGTGCCAGCAGTTCGGGTGGTGAGCAGTTCTTC.

The J gene is TRBJ2-7, the V gene TRBV9; 11 positions agree with TRBD1. CDR1 and CDR2 from the germline V gene are SGDLS and YYNGEE. The trim removed 3 bases at V and 3 bases at J, leaving 8 bases unmatched. The CDR3 totals 16 residues. This CDR3 reads CASSAEGGTGGYEQYF. Written as DNA, the CDR3 is TGTGCCAGCAGCGCAGAAGGAGGGACAGGGGGCTACGAGCAGTACTTC.

The chain combines TRBV7-8 with TRBJ1-4; TRBD1 agrees at 10 bases. Germline V gene data show CDR1 as SGHVS and CDR2 as FQNEAQ. The CDR3 covers 15 residues. Germline trimming cut 5 bases from V and 6 bases from J; bases unmatched to any gene: 6. CDR3 amino acids: CASSNPGQGHEKLFF. As DNA, the CDR3 is TGTGCCAGCAGCAACCCGGGACAGGGGCATGAAAAACTGTTTTTT.

This chain uses TRBV18 with TRBJ1-1, with a tentative D call TRBD1 (5 bases). V lost 5 bases and J 4 bases, leaving 17 bases between the germline ends. Germline V CDR1 and CDR2: KGHSH, LQKENI. This CDR3 is built from 15 residues. CDR3 DNA sequence: TGTGCCAGCTCAGCCAACGGGGGAGAGGGCACTGAAGCTTTCTTT. Protein product: CASSANGGEGTEAFF.

The chain has TRBV7-3 and TRBJ2-3, with D perhaps matching TRBD2 (5 bases). The ends were cut back, 5 bases at V and 2 bases at J, with 11 bases in the middle. CDR1 and CDR2 (germline): SGHTA, FQGTGA. The CDR3 loop spans 14 amino acids. For the CDR3, the DNA is TGTGCCAGCAGCCCGGGGAAAAACACAGATACGCAGTATTTT. It is translated as CASSPGKNTDTQYF.

Note on this clone: Other DNA sequences from this sample encode an identical CDR3 as well. The rearrangement joins TRBV5-1 to TRBJ2-1, with 8 bases fitting TRBD2. CDR3 length: 15 amino acids. The J segment lost 4 bases and the V segment lost 1 base, leaving 4 bases of the junction unmatched. Germline V gene data show CDR1 as SGHRS and CDR2 as YFSETQ. CDR3 sequence (DNA): TGCGCCAGCAGCTTGTTAACGGGGGGGTACAATGAGCAGTTCTTC. Translated, it gives CASSLLTGGYNEQFF.

The rearrangement joins TRBV14 to TRBJ2-1; TRBD2 aligns across 10 bases. The CDR3 sequence is 16 residues long. V shed 3 bases and J 10 bases; nucleotides not matched to a gene: 12. From germline, CDR1 is SGHDN and CDR2 FVKESK. CDR3 loop: CASSQTSGWRGAEQFF. CDR3 sequence (DNA): TGTGCCAGCAGCCAGACTAGCGGGTGGCGAGGGGCCGAGCAGTTCTTC.

In DNA form, the CDR3 reads TGCGCCAGCAGCACAGTCGGGACAGCCTATTCACCCCTCCACTTT. Protein sequence: CASSTVGTAYSPLHF. The rearrangement uses TRBV5-1 and TRBJ1-6; 7 nucleotides align to TRBD1. The V and J ends lost 4 bases and 8 bases, in that order; junction bases with no gene match: 9. The CDR3 is 15 amino acids. Germline CDR1 SGHRS, CDR2 YFSETQ.